Sequencing of this T cell receptor (beta chain) was carried out in a study of chemoradiotherapy in HPV16-positive cancers. Points from the study as a whole: In HPV16-positive patients, HPV-responsive T-cell expansion tracked better recurrence-free survival.

Worth noting for this clone: Its matching antigen is unknown.

Measured with immunoSEQ multiplex PCR; TCRdb has only the in-frame clones, and not every one. This sample has 9,500 to 15,000 clones; about nine tenths occur once, and the top ten carry approximately 2.8%. V dropped 7 bases and J dropped 6 bases, with 17 bases sitting between them. In germline, CDR1 is SGDLS, CDR2 YYNGEE. This CDR3 contains 14 residues. The clonotype was recovered from a human donor with HPV-associated anogenital cancer. Sequenced here: blood, sampled from a patient who underwent chemoradiotherapy. V usage is TRBV9 and J usage is TRBJ1-5, with D possibly TRBD1 on 6 matching bases. In DNA, the CDR3 is TGTGCCAGCGGGGGGGCAGGTTCTACTCAGCCCCAGCATTTT. Translating gives CASGGAGSTQPQHF. The full variable domain, its missing parts supplied by reference TRBV9 and TRBJ1-5, is DSGVTQTPKHLITATGQRVTLRCSPRSGDLSVYWYQQSLDQGLQFLIQYYNGEERAKGNILERFSAQQFPDLHSELNLSSLELGDSALYFCASGGAGSTQPQHFGDGTRLSIL.